There are a few counts of the clone carrying this T cell receptor (beta chain). What it recognizes is unknown. TCR beta cDNA libraries had unique molecular identifiers. Each CDR3 protein is one row after TCRdb ran MiXCR on the PCR reads. Of about 430,000 distinct CDR3 sequences in the sample, approximately 37% were seen once. These data come from a study of post-analysis software for immune sequencing data. Study-level points and caveats: Patients carried 5 or 6 TRBV segments more frequently than controls did, and TRBV5-6, TRBV5-1 and TRBV20-1 were among them.

Trimming cost V 4 bases and J 0 bases; bases outside gene matches: 7. Germline V gene data show CDR1 as SGDLS and CDR2 as YYNGEE. This CDR3 has 16 residues. This sequence was found in a girl aged 2 to 10 with multiple sclerosis. This chain joins TRBV9 and TRBJ2-3; 8 bases line up with TRBD1. Input material: blood. CDR3 coding DNA: TGTGCCAGCAGCCGCGACAGGGGAGGAAGCACAGATACGCAGTATTTT. It encodes CASSRDRGGSTDTQYF. The whole variable domain, filled in from reference TRBV9 and TRBJ2-3, reads DSGVTQTPKHLITATGQRVTLRCSPRSGDLSVYWYQQSLDQGLQFLIQYYNGEERAKGNILERFSAQQFPDLHSELNLSSLELGDSALYFCASSRDRGGSTDTQYFGPGTRLTVL.